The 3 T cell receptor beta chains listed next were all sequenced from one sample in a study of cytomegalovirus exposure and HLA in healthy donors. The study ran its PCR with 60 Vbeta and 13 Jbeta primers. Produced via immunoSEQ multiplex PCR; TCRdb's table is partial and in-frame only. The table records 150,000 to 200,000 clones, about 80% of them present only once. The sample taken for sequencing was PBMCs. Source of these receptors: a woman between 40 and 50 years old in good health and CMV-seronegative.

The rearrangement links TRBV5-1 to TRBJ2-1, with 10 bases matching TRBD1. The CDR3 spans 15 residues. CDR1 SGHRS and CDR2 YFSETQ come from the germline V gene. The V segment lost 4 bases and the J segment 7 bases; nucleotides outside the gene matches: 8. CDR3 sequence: CASSPSDRGGNEQFF. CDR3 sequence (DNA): TGCGCCAGCAGCCCGTCGGACAGGGGGGGAAATGAGCAGTTCTTC.

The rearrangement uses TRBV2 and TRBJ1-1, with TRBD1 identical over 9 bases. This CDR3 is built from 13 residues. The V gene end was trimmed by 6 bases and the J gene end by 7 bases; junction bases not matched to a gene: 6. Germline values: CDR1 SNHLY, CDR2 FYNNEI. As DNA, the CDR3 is TGTGCCAGCAGCCCCGGGACAGGGCGTGAAGCTTTCTTT. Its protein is CASSPGTGREAFF.

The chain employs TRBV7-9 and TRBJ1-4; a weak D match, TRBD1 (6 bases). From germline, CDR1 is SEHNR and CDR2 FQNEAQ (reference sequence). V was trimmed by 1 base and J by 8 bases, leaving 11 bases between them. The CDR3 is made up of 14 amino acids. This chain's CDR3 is CASSLGAGEEKLFF. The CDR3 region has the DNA TGTGCCAGCAGCTTAGGGGCAGGGGAAGAAAAACTGTTTTTT.